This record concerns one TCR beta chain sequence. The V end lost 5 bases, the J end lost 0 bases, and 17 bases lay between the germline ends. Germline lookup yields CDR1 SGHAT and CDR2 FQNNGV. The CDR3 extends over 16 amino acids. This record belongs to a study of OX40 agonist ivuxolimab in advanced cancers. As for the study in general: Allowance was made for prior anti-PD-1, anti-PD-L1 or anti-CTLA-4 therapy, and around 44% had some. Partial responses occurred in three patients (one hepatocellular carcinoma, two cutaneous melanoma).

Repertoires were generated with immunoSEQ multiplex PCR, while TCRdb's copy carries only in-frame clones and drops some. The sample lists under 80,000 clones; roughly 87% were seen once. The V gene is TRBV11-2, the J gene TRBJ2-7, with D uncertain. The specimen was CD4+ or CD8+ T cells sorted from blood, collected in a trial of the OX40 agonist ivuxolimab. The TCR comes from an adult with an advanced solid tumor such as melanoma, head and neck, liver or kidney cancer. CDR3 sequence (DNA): TGTGCCAGCAGCCACTTGCGAGGTCGGACCTCCTACGAGCAGTACTTC. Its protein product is CASSHLRGRTSYEQYF.